This paragraph reports one T cell receptor beta chain. Antigen unknown. CDR3 size: 16 residues. CDR1 and CDR2 (germline): SEHNR, FQNEAQ (reference sequence). With 6 bases clipped from V and 1 base from J, the junction kept 6 bases outside the gene matches. Researchers ran the PCR with 60 Vbeta and 13 Jbeta primers. Sequencing used immunoSEQ multiplex PCR; TCRdb keeps in-frame clones, though not all of them. The sample has some 54,000 clones, about three quarters seen once. This sample is drawn from a study of cytomegalovirus exposure and HLA in healthy donors. Overall study findings and caveats: Overall, some 160 TCR beta chains were annotated as cytomegalovirus-associated. Upon later analysis, HLA-associated TCR beta chains proved more clonally expanded than other, equally common chains. Specificity for CMV antigens was confirmed in vitro for a few of the CMV-associated chains. A later analysis reported that several of the most significant clusters appeared to be linked to common viral pathogens, among them Epstein-Barr virus.

Sequenced sample: PBMCs. The rearrangement uses TRBV7-9 and TRBJ2-5, with 12 bases matching TRBD2. The receptor comes from a man aged 18 to 29 in good health and CMV-seronegative. The CDR3 loop reads CASSPLAGGIQETQYF. The CDR3 bases are TGTGCCAGCAGTCCCCTAGCGGGAGGGATCCAAGAGACCCAGTACTTC. The entire variable domain, with the rest obtained from reference TRBV7-9 and TRBJ2-5, is as follows: DTGVSQNPRHKITKRGQNVTFRCDPISEHNRLYWYRQTLGQGPEFLTYFQNEAQLEKSRLLSDRFSAERPKGSFSTLEIQRTEQGDSAMYLCASSPLAGGIQETQYFGPGTRLLVL.